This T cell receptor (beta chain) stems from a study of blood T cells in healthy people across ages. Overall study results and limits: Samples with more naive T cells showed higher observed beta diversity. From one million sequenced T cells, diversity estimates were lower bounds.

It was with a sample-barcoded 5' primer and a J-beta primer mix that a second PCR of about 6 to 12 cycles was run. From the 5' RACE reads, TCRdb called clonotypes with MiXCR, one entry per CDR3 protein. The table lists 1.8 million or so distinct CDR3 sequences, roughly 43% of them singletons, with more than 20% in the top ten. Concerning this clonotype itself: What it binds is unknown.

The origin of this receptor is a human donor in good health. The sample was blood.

The chain's CDR3 is CASSLQGTSPYNEQFF. The CDR3 region has the DNA TGTGCCAGCAGTTTACAGGGAACGTCACCCTACAATGAGCAGTTCTTC. The rearrangement joins TRBV12-3 or TRBV12-4 to TRBJ2-1; a possible D gene is TRBD1 (5 bases). The CDR3 is 16 residues long. Trimming took off 2 bases at V and 2 bases at J, with 13 bases between the two ends.